These T cell receptor beta chains were read from a single sample in a study of CD8+ T cells in alopecia areata. Here immunoSEQ multiplex PCR was the method, and the copy in TCRdb shows in-frame clones only, minus some. This sample has over 150,000 clones; 55% to 75% occur once, and the top ten carry 5.5%. The sample in question was CD4+ T cells sorted from blood, obtained at week 24, from a patient treated with tofacitinib. The receptor source for this set is a human donor with alopecia areata. Each CDR3 is given with its conserved first and last residue. Fields, in order: J gene, V gene, clone size, CDR3 length, D gene, CDR3 DNA, CDR3 protein. The D gene is left open where the match is weak. Clone size, where shown, is once, few, many, or a class for clones that have expanded.

j_gene: TRBJ1-6
v_gene: TRBV29-1
abundance: .
len: 11
d_gene: .
CDR3nt: TGCAGCGTTGAGGGGGTTTCACCCCTCCACTTT
CDR3aa: CSVEGVSPLHF

j_gene: TRBJ2-4
v_gene: TRBV21-1
abundance: .
len: 14
d_gene: .
CDR3nt: TGTGCCAGCAGAGTTACAGGGGCCAAAAACATTCAGTACTTC
CDR3aa: CASRVTGAKNIQYF

j_gene: TRBJ1-5
v_gene: TRBV21-1
abundance: many
len: 12
d_gene: .
CDR3nt: TGTGCCAGCAGCAAGCTTGTACAGCCCCAGCATTTT
CDR3aa: CASSKLVQPQHF

j_gene: TRBJ2-2
v_gene: TRBV4-3
abundance: .
len: 18
d_gene: TRBD2
CDR3nt: TGCGCCAGCAGCCAAGAGCTAGCGGGAGGCTCGAGGAAGAGGGAGCTGTTTTTT
CDR3aa: CASSQELAGGSRKRELFF

j_gene: TRBJ2-7
v_gene: TRBV20-1
abundance: few
len: 11
d_gene: .
CDR3nt: TGCAGTGCTAGACCCCAGTCCGAGCAGTACTTC
CDR3aa: CSARPQSEQYF

j_gene: TRBJ1-5
v_gene: TRBV4-3
abundance: few
len: 12
d_gene: .
CDR3nt: TGCGCCAGCAGCCAAGAAACTGGGCCCCAGCATTTT
CDR3aa: CASSQETGPQHF

j_gene: TRBJ1-1
v_gene: TRBV9
abundance: few
len: 15
d_gene: .
CDR3nt: TGTGCCAGCAGCGCGGAAGCGCAGGGTGAGACTGAAGCTTTCTTT
CDR3aa: CASSAEAQGETEAFF

j_gene: TRBJ2-6
v_gene: TRBV2
abundance: .
len: 17
d_gene: TRBD2
CDR3nt: TGTGCCAGCAGTGGACTAGCGGGAGGAGTTGGGGCCAACGTCCTGACTTTC
CDR3aa: CASSGLAGGVGANVLTF

j_gene: TRBJ2-5
v_gene: TRBV9
abundance: .
len: 16
d_gene: TRBD2
CDR3nt: TGTGCCAGCAGCGCCACCCTTTCGACTAGCAGAGAGACCCAGTACTTC
CDR3aa: CASSATLSTSRETQYF

j_gene: TRBJ1-2
v_gene: TRBV29-1
abundance: .
len: 13
d_gene: TRBD1
CDR3nt: TGCAGCGTCTGGGACAGAACTAACTATGGCTACACCTTC
CDR3aa: CSVWDRTNYGYTF

j_gene: TRBJ2-6
v_gene: TRBV4-3
abundance: .
len: 13
d_gene: .
CDR3nt: TGCGCCAGCAGCCAGCCAGGGGCCAACGTCCTGACTTTC
CDR3aa: CASSQPGANVLTF

j_gene: TRBJ2-7
v_gene: TRBV9
abundance: .
len: 15
d_gene: .
CDR3nt: TGTGCCAGCAGCCTTGCAACAGGCCCCTCCTACGAGCAGTACTTC
CDR3aa: CASSLATGPSYEQYF

j_gene: TRBJ2-1
v_gene: TRBV18
abundance: .
len: 14
d_gene: .
CDR3nt: TGTGCCAGCTCACCACCAAGGGCCTACAATGAGCAGTTCTTC
CDR3aa: CASSPPRAYNEQFF

j_gene: TRBJ2-5
v_gene: TRBV30
abundance: once
len: 17
d_gene: TRBD1
CDR3nt: TGTGCCTGGAGCCTAGGTGCTGGGACAGGGGGCCGGGAGACCCAGTACTTC
CDR3aa: CAWSLGAGTGGRETQYF

j_gene: TRBJ1-6
v_gene: TRBV19
abundance: .
len: 14
d_gene: .
CDR3nt: TGTGCCAGTAGCAACCGGGAAAATAATTCACCCCTCCACTTT
CDR3aa: CASSNRENNSPLHF

j_gene: TRBJ2-7
v_gene: TRBV7-3
abundance: .
len: 15
d_gene: TRBD1
CDR3nt: TGTGCCAGCAGTCCCCAGACAGGGGGCGCAGAGGAGCAGTACTTC
CDR3aa: CASSPQTGGAEEQYF

j_gene: TRBJ2-7
v_gene: TRBV7-9
abundance: .
len: 14
d_gene: TRBD1
CDR3nt: TGTGCCAGCAGCTTAGATAAAGGGGGCCACGAGCAGTACTTC
CDR3aa: CASSLDKGGHEQYF